This TCR beta chain is drawn from a study of T cell changes during pregnancy in multiple sclerosis. CDR3 size: 14 residues. V lost 9 bases, J lost 1 base, and 10 bases lay in between. Per the germline V gene, CDR1 is MNHNS and CDR2 is SASEGT. Clones were read by immunoSEQ multiplex PCR, and TCRdb kept only the in-frame ones, dropping some. The table shows some 52,000 clones, with over 80% occurring only once. The sequence came from a female donor with multiple sclerosis, enrolled in a pregnancy study. The sample in question was CD4+ T cells from peripheral blood mononuclear cells, obtained in the third trimester of pregnancy. The chain employs TRBV6-1 and TRBJ1-6, with unresolved D. CDR3 sequence reads: CASVGRSYNSPLHF. For the CDR3, the DNA is TGTGCCAGTGTGGGGAGGTCCTATAATTCACCCCTCCACTTT.